The 22 T cell receptor beta chains in this list originate from one sample, sequenced in a study of CD8+CD57+ T cells in acquired aplastic anemia. TCR beta VDJ and CDR3 profiles were obtained from a genomic DNA template. TCRdb analysed the reads with MiXCR anew, one entry per CDR3 protein. The sample holds 180,000 or so distinct CDR3 sequences, less than 60% seen once. Only patients with CD8+CD57+ cell expansion on flow cytometry were chosen for sequencing. What was sequenced was sorted CD4+, CD8+, or CD8+CD57+ T cells (not recorded which) from PBMCs. These receptors originate from a human donor with aplastic anemia.

The sample holds many counts of this clonotype. The V and J genes are TRBV5-1 and TRBJ1-2, with 8 bases aligning to TRBD1. Germline V gives CDR1 SGHRS, CDR2 YFSETQ. Trimming took 4 bases from V and 3 from J; bases not matched to a gene: 8. The CDR3 extends over 15 amino acids. The CDR3 protein is CASSRGQGGDYGYTF. The CDR3 bases are TGCGCCAGCAGCCGAGGACAGGGTGGCGACTATGGCTACACCTTC. Full variable domain (missing parts from reference TRBV5-1 and TRBJ1-2): KAGVTQTPRYLIKTRGQQVTLSCSPISGHRSVSWYQQTPGQGLQFLFEYFSETQRNKGNFPGRFSGRQFSNSRSEMNVSTLELGDSALYLCASSRGQGGDYGYTFGSGTRLTVV.

J is TRBJ2-3 and V is TRBV10-3; D may be TRBD1 (6 bases). The CDR3 has 15 amino acids. CDR1 ENHRY and CDR2 SYGVKD come from the germline V gene. Trimming took 10 bases from V and 2 from J, leaving 19 bases between them. The CDR3 nucleotides read TGTGCCAGCAGCTTGGGGCAGGGGCCCACAGATACGCAGTATTTT. This codes for CASSLGQGPTDTQYF.

This clonotype was counted only a few times. J is TRBJ1-6 and V is TRBV10-3, with 7 bases matching TRBD1. The CDR3 extends over 15 amino acids. The germline V gene encodes CDR1 ENHRY and CDR2 SYGVKD. V gave up 4 bases and J gave up 6 bases; unmatched junction bases: 6. The CDR3 DNA reads as TGTGCCATCAGTGCTGACAGGGTACTTAATTCACCCCTCCACTTT. Translating it yields CAISADRVLNSPLHF.

This clonotype was counted once. The chain couples TRBV10-3 to TRBJ1-1; D might be TRBD1 (5 bases). From germline, CDR1 is ENHRY and CDR2 SYGVKD. Trimming stripped 6 bases from V and 0 bases from J, with 14 bases between. The CDR3 length is 15 residues. The CDR3, as DNA: TGTGCCATCAGCCTTAATCTGGGGGTGAACACTGAAGCTTTCTTT. Protein: CAISLNLGVNTEAFF.

V and J are TRBV24-1 and TRBJ2-7; possibly TRBD2 for D (6 bases). From germline, CDR1 is KGHDR and CDR2 SFDVKD. CDR3 length: 15 residues. Trimming cost V 9 bases and J 2 bases, with 19 bases left between them. The chain's CDR3 is CATVGGAQNTYEQYF. For the CDR3, the DNA is TGTGCCACCGTAGGAGGGGCCCAAAACACCTACGAGCAGTACTTC.

This clonotype showed up many times. The rearrangement uses TRBV7-2 and TRBJ2-3; 7 bases are a match to TRBD2. V lost 3 bases to trimming and J lost 2 bases; unmatched junction nucleotides: 5. Germline V lookup: CDR1 SGHTA, CDR2 FQGNSA. The CDR3 is 15 amino acids. This chain's CDR3 is CASSFRGGFTDTQYF. CDR3 bases: TGTGCCAGCAGCTTTCGCGGGGGTTTCACAGATACGCAGTATTTT.

This clonotype was seen only a few times. The CDR3 does not end in the conserved phenylalanine or tryptophan, so this is likely a read error. This rearrangement joins TRBV12-3 or TRBV12-4 to TRBJ1-2, with D unclear. CDR3 length: 12 amino acids. The V end was cut by 1 base, the J end by 1 base, with 1 base between. DNA of the CDR3: TGTGCCAGCAGTTTAGTTAACTATGGCTACACCCTC. Its translation: CASSLVNYGYTL.

The chain uses TRBV6-1 and TRBJ1-6; D not resolved. The V end lost 2 bases, the J end lost 8 bases, and 7 bases lay between the germline ends. In germline, CDR1 is MNHNS, CDR2 SASEGT. CDR3 length equals 13 residues. CDR3 protein: CASSETGYSPLHF. CDR3 in DNA: TGTGCCAGCAGTGAAACGGGCTATTCACCCCTCCACTTT.

This clonotype was seen ten or more times. The V gene is TRBV12-3 or TRBV12-4, the J gene TRBJ2-6, with TRBD2 as a possible D gene (6 bases). The CDR3 spans 14 residues. V gave up 5 bases and J gave up 4 bases, with 9 bases separating them. The CDR3 DNA sequence: TGTGCCAGCAGTCTCGGGGGAGGGGCCAACGTCCTGACTTTC. The encoded protein is CASSLGGGANVLTF.

V gene TRBV20-1 combines with J gene TRBJ1-4; 9 bases match TRBD1. The V and J ends lost 5 bases and 5 bases, in that order; junction bases with no gene match: 3. This CDR3 spans 13 amino acids. CDR1 and CDR2 from the germline V gene are DFQATT and SNEGSKA (reference sequence). The CDR3 region has the DNA TGCAGTGCTCCGGGACAGGGCAATGAAAAACTGTTTTTT. This gives the protein CSAPGQGNEKLFF.

About this clonotype itself: At one end, the junction sequence differs from germline, possibly due to a read error. V is TRBV7-3 and J is TRBJ1-6; D perhaps matches TRBD1 (5 bases). The length of the CDR3 is 14 residues. Germline V gene data show CDR1 as SGHTA and CDR2 as FQGTGA. The CDR3 nucleotides read TGTGCCAGCGGCTTAGCGTACGGGGGATCACCCCTCCACTTT. Translated: CASGLAYGGSPLHF.

Ten or more counts support this clonotype. CDR3 nucleotide sequence: TGTGCCAGCAGTGATGGTCAGCCCCAGCATTTT. Translated, it gives CASSDGQPQHF. The rearrangement links TRBV6-1 to TRBJ1-5, with no clear D. The CDR3 extends over 11 amino acids. From germline, CDR1 is MNHNS and CDR2 SASEGT. V dropped 3 bases and J dropped 6 bases, with 3 bases sitting between them.

V and J are TRBV19 and TRBJ2-5; 12 bases agree with TRBD2. CDR1 is LNHDA, CDR2 SQIVND, per germline (reference sequence). The CDR3 has 16 residues. Losses at the gene ends were 5 bases for V and 2 bases for J; bases not matched to a gene: 6. Here the CDR3 reads CASSPKTSGGQETQYF. The CDR3 DNA sequence: TGTGCCAGTAGTCCAAAGACTAGCGGGGGACAAGAGACCCAGTACTTC. The full variable domain, rest sourced from reference TRBV19 and TRBJ2-5, is DGGITQSPKYLFRKEGQNVTLSCEQNLNHDAMYWYRQDPGQGLRLIYYSQIVNDFQKGDIAEGYSVSREKKESFPLTVTSAQKNPTAFYLCASSPKTSGGQETQYFGPGTRLLVL.

This clonotype was seen many times. The rearrangement joins TRBV20-1 to TRBJ2-2; 9 positions match TRBD2. This CDR3 region has 15 residues. Trimming cost V 1 base and J 0 bases; bases outside gene matches: 0. Germline lookup yields CDR1 DFQATT and CDR2 SNEGSKA (reference sequence). Written as DNA, the CDR3 is TGCAGTGCTAGAGGCGGGGGGGCGAACACCGGGGAGCTGTTTTTT. Amino acid sequence: CSARGGGANTGELFF.

This clonotype was counted at least ten times. This chain links TRBV29-1 with TRBJ1-4; the D is unclear. CDR3 length: 12 residues. Germline assignment: CDR1 SQVTM and CDR2 ANQGSEA. Trimming left V 4 bases short and J 8 bases short, with 11 bases between. CDR3 sequence reads: CSVGEPREKLFF. For the CDR3, the DNA is TGCAGCGTTGGCGAGCCGAGGGAAAAACTGTTTTTT.

The chain has TRBV5-4 and TRBJ2-5, with no clear D. CDR1 is SGHNT and CDR2 is YYREEE in the germline V gene (reference sequence). This CDR3 region has 13 residues. The V gene lost 1 base and the J gene lost 5 bases, with 9 bases spanning the gap. CDR3 amino acids: CASSLWVQETQYF. CDR3 DNA sequence: TGTGCCAGCAGCTTGTGGGTTCAGGAGACCCAGTACTTC.

The genes are TRBV10-1 and TRBJ2-1, with 13 bases matching TRBD2. V dropped 7 bases and J dropped 0; count of bases not matched to a gene: 18. The germline CDR1 and CDR2 sequences are WNHNN and SYGVQD (reference sequence). The CDR3 loop spans 21 amino acids. The CDR3, as DNA: TGCGCCAGCATTTACCGAAGGACTAGCGGGGGTACCCCTAGCTCCTACAATGAGCAGTTCTTC. It encodes CASIYRRTSGGTPSSYNEQFF.

The rearrangement joins TRBV5-1 to TRBJ2-2; D remains unclear. This CDR3 spans 13 amino acids. Trimming took off 1 base at V and 6 bases at J, with 7 bases between the two ends. The germline gives CDR1 SGHRS, CDR2 YFSETQ. This chain's CDR3 is CASSLSGSGELFF. CDR3 bases: TGCGCCAGCAGCTTGTCTGGGTCCGGGGAGCTGTTTTTT.

The chain carries TRBV24-1 and TRBJ2-3; TRBD1 or TRBD2 may be the D gene (5 bases each). The CDR3 sequence is 15 residues long. Germline V CDR1 and CDR2: KGHDR, SFDVKD. Trimming removed 4 bases at V and 2 bases at J, with 12 bases between. The CDR3 nucleotides are TGTGCCACCAGTGACCCCGGGGCAAACACAGATACGCAGTATTTT. It encodes CATSDPGANTDTQYF.

This clonotype showed up many times. This chain uses TRBV9 with TRBJ2-7; D is ambiguous. Per germline, CDR1 SGDLS and CDR2 YYNGEE. This CDR3 has 14 amino acids. The V and J ends lost 3 bases and 4 bases respectively, with 14 bases between them. The CDR3 region is CASSGSLNGYEQYF. The CDR3 nucleotides read TGTGCCAGCAGCGGGTCGCTCAACGGATACGAGCAGTACTTC.

Ten or more counts support this clonotype. The chain recombines TRBV14 with TRBJ2-2, with D possibly TRBD2 on 5 matching bases. The CDR3 runs 16 residues. Germline lookup yields CDR1 SGHDN and CDR2 FVKESK. Between the trimmed V and J ends, which lost 0 bases and 8 bases, there was a span of 16 bases. CDR3 DNA sequence: TGTGCCAGCAGCCAAGAAGGGTGGATCGGCGGGGGGGAGCTGTTTTTT. It translates to CASSQEGWIGGGELFF.

This clonotype occurred many times. CDR3 amino acids: CASSQSGQGLNSPLHF. The CDR3 nucleotides are TGTGCCAGCAGCCAATCGGGACAGGGCCTAAATTCACCCCTCCACTTT. This chain links TRBV3-1 with TRBJ1-6; TRBD1 aligns across 9 bases. The CDR3 spans 16 residues. Germline-derived CDR1 and CDR2 are LGHDT and YNNKEL (reference sequence). The V gene end was trimmed by 2 bases and the J gene end by 7 bases; junction bases not matched to a gene: 6.